This record concerns one T cell receptor beta chain sequence. Germline V gene sequence: CDR1 MNHEY, CDR2 SVGAGI. This CDR3 has 14 residues. After removal of 4 bases from V and 2 bases from J, the junction contained 2 bases not matched to a gene. The data were obtained in a study of blood T cell repertoires in COVID-19. At the level of the study: Samples taken during acute and convalescent COVID-19 were collected in the United States, Italy and Spain. Sample material is recorded as cDNA or gDNA derived from T cells, B-cell-depleted T cells, or PBMCs.

In the original processing: Reference gene primer amplification gave estimated nucleated cell counts. Produced via immunoSEQ multiplex PCR; TCRdb's table is partial and in-frame only. The V and J calls and clone size come from that table; D and trimming were worked out from the DNA. The sample lists about 100,000 clones; around four fifths were seen once. Sequencing input: peripheral blood. This clonotype was obtained from a man aged 50 to 60 with active or convalescent COVID-19. The gene calls are TRBV6-5 and TRBJ1-3, with 7 bases matching TRBD1. CDR3 nucleotide sequence: TGTGCCAGCAGTTTACAGGGGCCTGGAAACACCATATATTTT. Its protein product is CASSLQGPGNTIYF.